The 30 T cell receptor beta chains listed next were all sequenced from one sample in a study of blood T cell repertoires in COVID-19 (dated by TCRdb to 2018 to 2020). Libraries came from the immunoSEQ multiplex PCR assay. As stored in TCRdb, this immuneACCESS dataset retains in-frame rearrangements with V and J assigned. A fraction of the clones does not appear; measured against another copy, unresolved V genes explain less than half of the discrepancy, and the remainder lacks a known reason. The sample table lists some 240,000 clones, 84% of them with a count of one. The ten most abundant clones make up about 1.5% of the sample. The specimen was peripheral blood. These receptors originate from a woman in her forties who had recovered from COVID-19.

The chain combines TRBV30 with TRBJ1-4; 8 bases map to TRBD1. This CDR3 region has 11 residues. CDR1 GTSNPN and CDR2 SVGIG come from the germline V gene (reference sequence). J gave up 15 bases and V 2 bases, and 5 bases lay outside the gene matches. CDR3 loop: CAWSRQGKVFF. CDR3 nucleotide sequence: TGTGCCTGGAGTCGACAGGGGAAGGTGTTTTTT.

This clone was detected a few times. V is TRBV5-1 and J is TRBJ1-4; D possibly corresponds to TRBD1 (6 bases). Trimming shortened V by 3 bases and J by 0 bases, and 12 bases separated the two germline ends. The CDR3 totals 16 residues. Per germline, CDR1 SGHRS and CDR2 YFSETQ. CDR3 amino acids: CASSWGQESTNEKLFF. The DNA of the CDR3 is TGCGCCAGCAGCTGGGGGCAGGAGTCAACTAATGAAAAACTGTTTTTT.

This clone is a singleton in its sample. DNA for the CDR3: TGTGCCAGCAATGTGGGGGGGACGGACGACCACGAGCAGTACTTC. It encodes CASNVGGTDDHEQYF. The V and J genes are TRBV9 and TRBJ2-7; 7 bases align to TRBD2. V shed 6 bases and J 5 bases; nucleotides not matched to a gene: 14. The CDR3 sequence is 15 residues long. From germline, CDR1 is SGDLS and CDR2 YYNGEE.

The rearrangement links TRBV5-4 to TRBJ2-6; D might be TRBD2 (6 bases). This CDR3 comprises 15 residues. Per germline, CDR1 SGHNT and CDR2 YYREEE (reference sequence). Trimming took off 7 bases at V and 4 bases at J, with 15 bases between the two ends. The CDR3 loop is CASEMGGTGANVLTF. The CDR3, as DNA: TGTGCCAGCGAGATGGGGGGTACCGGGGCCAACGTCCTGACTTTC.

The V call is TRBV6-5, the J call TRBJ1-1; D remains ambiguous. The CDR3 runs to 15 residues. The V and J ends lost 0 bases and 4 bases respectively, with 12 bases between them. Looked up from germline, CDR1 is MNHEY and CDR2 is SVGAGI. The DNA for the CDR3 is TGTGCCAGCAGTTACTCGAGGCTATTGGGCACTGAAGCTTTCTTT. Translated: CASSYSRLLGTEAFF.

The chain recombines TRBV5-6 with TRBJ1-5; no definite D call. The germline V gene has CDR1 SGHDT and CDR2 YYEEEE. This CDR3 has 15 residues. V was pared by 0 bases and J by 3 bases, with 10 bases between. The CDR3 DNA reads TGTGCCAGCAGCTTGGCGGGTTCTGACAATCAGCCCCAGCATTTT. The encoded protein is CASSLAGSDNQPQHF.

This chain uses TRBV7-9 with TRBJ2-7; 8 nucleotides align to TRBD2. The CDR3 spans 14 residues. The germline V gene encodes CDR1 SEHNR and CDR2 FQNEAQ (reference sequence). Germline trimming cut 5 bases from V and 1 base from J; bases unmatched to any gene: 4. Here the CDR3 DNA reads TGTGCCAGCAGCACTCGGGAGGGGTCCTACGAGCAGTACTTC. It yields the protein CASSTREGSYEQYF.

This clone was counted once. The gene calls are TRBV9 and TRBJ2-7, with D possibly matching TRBD2 (6 bases). Trimming removed 0 bases from V and 2 bases from J, with 12 bases in between. CDR3 length equals 15 residues. Germline CDR1 SGDLS, CDR2 YYNGEE. As DNA, the CDR3 is TGTGCCAGCAGCGTAGGAGGAGGGACCCCCTACGAGCAGTACTTC. Translated, it gives CASSVGGGTPYEQYF.

The CDR3 loop reads CASSQRGWGQPQHF. The CDR3, as DNA: TGTGCCAGCAGCCAAAGGGGATGGGGTCAGCCCCAGCATTTT. The genes are TRBV3-1 (or the pseudogene TRBV3-2) and TRBJ1-5; a possible D gene is TRBD1 (5 bases). The CDR3 has 14 amino acids. Trimming shortened V by 2 bases and J by 6 bases, and 11 bases separated the two germline ends. CDR1 and CDR2 (germline): LGHDT, YNNKEL (reference sequence).

The chain uses TRBV3-1 (or the pseudogene TRBV3-2) and TRBJ1-1; D unresolved. The CDR3 consists of 15 residues. Trimming shortened V by 5 bases and J by 1 base, and 14 bases separated the two germline ends. Germline V lookup: CDR1 LGHDT, CDR2 YNNKEL (reference sequence). The CDR3 DNA is TGTGCCAGCAGCGGCGAAGGAGGAAGGAACACTGAAGCTTTCTTT. Translating it yields CASSGEGGRNTEAFF.

The CDR3 spells CASKRGSGANVLTF. CDR3 DNA: TGTGCCAGCAAAAGGGGATCTGGGGCCAACGTCCTGACTTTC. The V call is TRBV27, the J call TRBJ2-6; D may be TRBD1 (5 bases). The germline gives CDR1 MNHEY, CDR2 SMNVEV (reference sequence). The CDR3 is made up of 14 amino acids. Trimming cost V 7 bases and J 1 base, with 8 bases left between them.

The V call is TRBV7-6, the J call TRBJ2-1; no reliable D call. This CDR3 contains 14 residues. V lost 3 bases, J lost 4 bases, and 10 bases lay in between. Germline V gives CDR1 SGHVS, CDR2 FNYEAQ. Here the CDR3 reads CASSFDRSYNEQFF. CDR3 nucleotide sequence: TGTGCCAGCAGCTTTGATCGGTCGTACAATGAGCAGTTCTTC.

This clone was seen just once. The V gene is TRBV7-2, the J gene TRBJ2-6, with D perhaps matching TRBD2 (6 bases). CDR1 is SGHTA, CDR2 FQGNSA, per germline. The CDR3 runs 19 residues. Trimming removed 5 bases at V and 0 bases at J, with 20 bases between. The DNA for the CDR3 is TGTGCCAGCAGCCCCCGAGGAGGGCAAGTAAACTCTGGGGCCAACGTCCTGACTTTC. Its translation is CASSPRGGQVNSGANVLTF.

For this clone: The identical CDR3 is also encoded by other nucleotide sequences in the sample. The chain carries TRBV30 and TRBJ1-6; D is uncertain. CDR3 length: 13 residues. Trimming took 0 bases from V and 4 from J, leaving 4 bases between them. Germline CDR1 is GTSNPN and CDR2 is SVGIG (reference sequence). The CDR3 DNA reads TGTGCCTGGAGTGTACGGTATAATTCACCCCTCCACTTT. It translates to CAWSVRYNSPLHF.

This clone showed up just once. This chain joins TRBV2 and TRBJ1-4; TRBD1 agrees at 7 bases. The junction had 4 bases not matched to a gene; V was cut back by 6 bases and J by 6 bases. Germline CDR1 and CDR2: SNHLY and FYNNEI. The CDR3 sequence is 13 residues long. This CDR3 reads CASRTGYDEKLFF. As DNA, the CDR3 is TGTGCCAGCAGGACAGGGTACGATGAAAAACTGTTTTTT.

This chain connects TRBV5-1 to TRBJ2-1; 14 bases are a match to TRBD2. The junction had 7 bases not matched to a gene; V was cut back by 6 bases and J by 8 bases. Germline V gene sequence: CDR1 SGHRS, CDR2 YFSETQ. This CDR3 has 15 amino acids. The CDR3 protein is CASTGTSGGWDEQFF. The CDR3 DNA is TGCGCCAGCACGGGGACTAGCGGGGGTTGGGATGAGCAGTTCTTC.

The J gene is TRBJ1-5, the V gene TRBV6-5; D gene uncertain. CDR1 is MNHEY, CDR2 SVGAGI, per germline. The CDR3 loop spans 14 amino acids. V lost 6 bases and J 4 bases, leaving 13 bases between the germline ends. CDR3 in amino acids: CASSADPGNQPQHF. CDR3 coding DNA: TGTGCCAGCAGCGCTGACCCGGGTAATCAGCCCCAGCATTTT.

The chain is built from TRBV6-2 or TRBV6-3 and TRBJ1-2; 7 bases are a match to TRBD1. V was clipped by 5 bases and J by 7 bases; unmatched bases: 7. CDR3 length: 13 residues. Germline CDR1 and CDR2: MNHEY and SVGEGT. The CDR3 spells CASSNDRVRGYTF. DNA for the CDR3: TGTGCCAGCAGTAACGACAGGGTGCGTGGCTACACCTTC.

The V call is TRBV12-1, the J call TRBJ2-4; the tabulated D call, TRBD2, remains unverified against the DNA. TRBV12-1 is a recognized pseudogene. This CDR3 is 16 amino acids long. This chain's CDR3 is CASSFASRGPKNIQYF. CDR3 coding DNA: TGTGCCAGCAGCTTTGCGTCGCGGGGACCCAAAAACATTCAGTACTTC.

This chain links TRBV3-1 (or the pseudogene TRBV3-2) with TRBJ2-2; 10 nucleotides match TRBD1. Germline-derived CDR1 and CDR2 are LGHDT and YNNKEL (reference sequence). This CDR3 comprises 17 residues. Unmatched junction bases numbered 11, after V lost 5 bases and J lost 5 bases. CDR3 nucleotide sequence: TGTGCCAGCAGCGACCAGGTCCGGGACAGGGGAACCGGGGAGCTGTTTTTT. This sequence encodes CASSDQVRDRGTGELFF.

The chain links TRBV11-3 to TRBJ2-5; a weak D match, TRBD2 (6 bases). Trimming left V 0 bases short and J 2 bases short, with 10 bases between. The CDR3 has 15 residues. Germline V gives CDR1 SGHNT, CDR2 YENEEA. The CDR3 sequence is CASSLDGTEQETQYF. The CDR3, as DNA: TGTGCCAGCAGCTTAGACGGGACTGAGCAAGAGACCCAGTACTTC.

J is TRBJ2-5 and V is TRBV19; 11 nucleotides align to TRBD2. The V gene's germline CDR1 is LNHDA and CDR2 SQIVND (reference sequence). The J segment lost 2 bases and the V segment lost 5 bases, leaving 7 bases of the junction unmatched. The CDR3 is 16 amino acids. CDR3 amino acids: CASSRFSGGGQETQYF. The CDR3 nucleotides are TGTGCCAGTAGTCGATTTAGCGGGGGGGGACAAGAGACCCAGTACTTC.

This rearrangement joins TRBV12-5 to TRBJ2-7; 8 bases align to TRBD1. V gave up 10 bases and J gave up 2 bases; unmatched junction bases: 7. Germline CDR1 and CDR2: LGHNT and FRNRAP. The length of the CDR3 is 13 residues. CDR3 residues: CAILGQGTYEQYF. Written as DNA, the CDR3 is TGTGCTATCCTAGGACAGGGCACCTACGAGCAGTACTTC.

This clone has a single count. The rearrangement uses TRBV3-1 (or the pseudogene TRBV3-2) and TRBJ2-5, with 11 bases that match TRBD2. V trimming: 5 bases; J trimming: 4 bases; junction bases outside the gene matches: 6. CDR1 is LGHDT and CDR2 is YNNKEL in the germline V gene (reference sequence). The CDR3 is 15 residues long. The CDR3 DNA is TGTGCCAGCAGCATTAGCGGGGGGGGTTTAGAGACCCAGTACTTC. This gives the protein CASSISGGGLETQYF.

This clone was seen only once. The rearrangement links TRBV3-1 (or the pseudogene TRBV3-2) to TRBJ2-3, with 15 bases that match TRBD2. CDR1 LGHDT and CDR2 YNNKEL come from the germline V gene (reference sequence). Trimming took 5 bases from V and 4 from J; bases not matched to a gene: 4. This CDR3 spans 16 amino acids. The CDR3: CASSSGTSGGPDTQYF. The CDR3, as DNA: TGTGCCAGCAGCTCCGGGACTAGCGGGGGGCCAGATACGCAGTATTTT.

V usage is TRBV19 and J usage is TRBJ1-6; TRBD1 matches at 9 bases. CDR3 length equals 15 residues. Trimming removed 6 bases from V and 6 bases from J; junction bases left unmatched: 6. Germline V gene sequence: CDR1 LNHDA, CDR2 SQIVND (reference sequence). The CDR3 here is CASREQGATNSPLHF. Written as DNA, the CDR3 is TGTGCCAGTAGAGAACAGGGGGCGACTAATTCACCCCTCCACTTT.

This clone was counted once. The chain has TRBV6-2 or TRBV6-3 and TRBJ1-4; the D gene is possibly TRBD1 (5 bases). There are 15 residues in the CDR3. The V gene's germline CDR1 is MNHEY and CDR2 SVGEGT. V lost 4 bases and J lost 6, with 15 bases in between. Here the CDR3 reads CASSSPGGRDEKLFF. CDR3 nucleotide sequence: TGTGCCAGCAGTTCACCGGGGGGAAGAGATGAAAAACTGTTTTTT.

This clone was detected only a few times. The chain has TRBV6-5 and TRBJ1-6; tentatively, D is TRBD1 (6 bases). V lost 8 bases, J lost 8 bases, and 13 bases lay in between. The CDR3 totals 13 residues. Germline V gene sequence: CDR1 MNHEY, CDR2 SVGAGI. The CDR3 is CASEGQGHSPLHF. CDR3 DNA: TGTGCCAGCGAGGGGCAGGGGCATTCACCCCTCCACTTT.

The chain joins TRBV19 to TRBJ2-1; maybe TRBD2 (6 bases). V lost 6 bases and J 3 bases, leaving 12 bases between the germline ends. This CDR3 has 14 residues. Germline CDR1 is LNHDA and CDR2 is SQIVND (reference sequence). As DNA, the CDR3 is TGTGCCAGTAGGACGGGACTTGACTACAATGAGCAGTTCTTC. Translated, it gives CASRTGLDYNEQFF.

The chain combines TRBV4-3 with TRBJ2-1, with 8 nucleotides matching TRBD1. V lost 2 bases and J lost 4; bases outside the gene matches: 4. This CDR3 region has 15 residues. Germline loops: CDR1 LGHNA, CDR2 YSLEER. The CDR3 region is CASSQTNRGYNEQFF. The CDR3 nucleotides read TGCGCCAGCAGCCAAACTAACAGGGGGTACAATGAGCAGTTCTTC.